These 21 T cell receptor beta chains share one sample of origin, sequenced in a study of shared clonotypes between healthy human individuals. Naive CD8 cells, CD45RO-negative and positively selected for CCR7, excluded terminally differentiated effector memory CD45RA+ cells. The data were produced by immunoSEQ multiplex PCR, yet TCRdb's version contains in-frame clones alone and is incomplete. The sample lists roughly 550,000 clones, roughly 95% occurring once. The sample taken for sequencing was naive CD8+ T cells sorted from blood. These receptor sequences come from a woman aged 30 to 39 in good health.

The chain recombines TRBV4-2 with TRBJ2-7; 11 positions match TRBD2. CDR1 and CDR2 from the germline V gene are LGHNA and YNFKEQ. This CDR3 has 20 residues. V lost 0 bases to trimming and J lost 1 base; unmatched junction nucleotides: 14. DNA for the CDR3: TGTGCCAGCAGCCAAGAGATAGCGTGGTCTAGCGGGGGGCTTTCCTACGAGCAGTACTTC. It is translated as CASSQEIAWSSGGLSYEQYF.

In its sample, this clone was seen once. The gene calls are TRBV12-1 and TRBJ2-7; TRBD1, the D gene given by the table, was not confirmed from the DNA. TRBV12-1 is a pseudogene locus. The CDR3 runs 15 residues. The CDR3 DNA reads TGTGCCAGCGACTTCTGGGGGGACAGGGGCTACGAGCAGTACTTC. This codes for CASDFWGDRGYEQYF.

The CDR3 sequence: CASSMRGSADTQYF. Here the CDR3 DNA reads TGTGCCAGCAGCATGCGCGGGAGTGCAGATACGCAGTATTTT. This chain uses TRBV7-9 with TRBJ2-3; 7 nucleotides agree with TRBD2. Trimming took 5 bases from V and 4 from J; bases not matched to a gene: 6. CDR3 length equals 14 residues. The germline CDR1 and CDR2 sequences are SEHNR and FQNEAQ (reference sequence).

The rearrangement uses TRBV28 and TRBJ2-7, with D possibly being TRBD1 (6 bases). With 3 bases removed from V and 4 bases from J, the gap between germline ends came to 16 bases. Germline values: CDR1 MDHEN, CDR2 SYDVKM. The CDR3 is 15 amino acids. The CDR3 bases are TGTGCCAGCAGTTTCATCGCCAGGGGTGGTTACGAGCAGTACTTC. This translates into CASSFIARGGYEQYF.

The genes are TRBV6-1 and TRBJ2-1, with D perhaps matching TRBD2 (6 bases). This CDR3 region has 14 residues. Germline V gene data show CDR1 as MNHNS and CDR2 as SASEGT. Trimming pared 6 bases from V and 7 bases from J, leaving 16 bases between. This chain's CDR3 is CASSETGLPNEQFF. CDR3 nucleotide sequence: TGTGCCAGCAGCGAAACGGGACTCCCAAATGAGCAGTTCTTC.

This clone appeared once. The V call is TRBV27, the J call TRBJ2-1, with 9 nucleotides matching TRBD1. The CDR3 has 13 amino acids. V was pared by 8 bases and J by 4 bases, with 3 bases of the junction left unmatched. Germline V gene lookup returns CDR1 MNHEY and CDR2 SMNVEV (reference sequence). The CDR3 DNA follows: TGTGCCAGCCGGGACAGGGCGTACAATGAGCAGTTCTTC. Translation: CASRDRAYNEQFF.

In the case of this clone: The identical CDR3 is also encoded by other nucleotide sequences in the sample. The CDR3 here is CASSVGLAGYNEQFF. The DNA for the CDR3 is TGTGCCAGCAGCGTGGGACTAGCGGGGTACAATGAGCAGTTCTTC. The chain links TRBV9 to TRBJ2-1; 13 bases line up with TRBD2. CDR3 length equals 15 residues. Germline trimming cut 2 bases from V and 4 bases from J; bases unmatched to any gene: 0. CDR1 SGDLS and CDR2 YYNGEE come from the germline V gene.

The chain employs TRBV5-5 and TRBJ2-5; possibly TRBD1 or TRBD2 for D (5 bases each). Trimming took 3 bases from V and 0 from J, leaving 15 bases between them. This CDR3 comprises 16 residues. In germline, CDR1 is SGHKS, CDR2 YYEKEE (reference sequence). Here the CDR3 DNA reads TGTGCCAGCAGCTCACGACAGACTATATACCAAGAGACCCAGTACTTC. Protein: CASSSRQTIYQETQYF.

The chain uses TRBV7-8 and TRBJ2-7, with TRBD2 matching over 10 bases. The CDR3 extends over 15 amino acids. The J segment lost 4 bases and the V segment lost 5 bases, leaving 8 bases of the junction unmatched. CDR1 is SGHVS and CDR2 is FQNEAQ in the germline V gene. The CDR3 DNA follows: TGTGCCAGCAGCCTACCGACTAGCGGGCCTTACGAGCAGTACTTC. Its translation is CASSLPTSGPYEQYF.

This clone appeared once. As DNA, the CDR3 is TGTGCCAGCAGCTTCGCTAGCGGCACCGGGGAGCTGTTTTTT. It encodes CASSFASGTGELFF. V is TRBV11-2 and J is TRBJ2-2; 7 nucleotides line up with TRBD2. Germline lookup yields CDR1 SGHAT and CDR2 FQNNGV. V gave up 3 bases and J gave up 4 bases; unmatched junction bases: 2. The CDR3 is 14 amino acids. The complete variable domain, with remaining parts taken from reference TRBV11-2 and TRBJ2-2, reads EAGVAQSPRYKIIEKRQSVAFWCNPISGHATLYWYQQILGQGPKLLIQFQNNGVVDDSQLPKDRFSAERLKGVDSTLKIQPAKLEDSAVYLCASSFASGTGELFFGEGSRLTVL.

CDR3 sequence (DNA): TGTGCCAGTAGTGCGACTAGCCGAGGGGAGACCCAGTACTTC. Protein sequence: CASSATSRGETQYF. The rearrangement uses TRBV19 and TRBJ2-5, with TRBD2 identical over 7 bases. The CDR3 runs to 14 residues. Germline-derived CDR1 and CDR2 are LNHDA and SQIVND (reference sequence). J lost 5 bases, V lost 5 bases, and 8 bases had no gene match. Drawing the rest from reference TRBV19 and TRBJ2-5, the complete variable domain is DGGITQSPKYLFRKEGQNVTLSCEQNLNHDAMYWYRQDPGQGLRLIYYSQIVNDFQKGDIAEGYSVSREKKESFPLTVTSAQKNPTAFYLCASSATSRGETQYFGPGTRLLVL.

This sequence joins TRBV7-9 and TRBJ1-5; D not certain. The CDR3 totals 14 residues. The V gene's germline CDR1 is SEHNR and CDR2 FQNEAQ (reference sequence). The V end lost 6 bases, the J end lost 0 bases, and 9 bases lay between the germline ends. The CDR3 protein is CASSSEYSNQPQHF. The CDR3 DNA reads TGTGCCAGCAGTTCGGAATATAGCAATCAGCCCCAGCATTTT.

This clone was found once. The chain links TRBV2 to TRBJ2-5; D uncertain. V lost 7 bases to trimming and J lost 0 bases, with 15 bases between them. CDR1 is SNHLY, CDR2 FYNNEI, per germline. This CDR3 region has 15 residues. The CDR3 loop reads CASTASPDYQETQYF. The CDR3 DNA sequence: TGTGCCAGCACCGCTTCCCCCGACTACCAAGAGACCCAGTACTTC. The full variable domain, with the rest looked up from reference TRBV2 and TRBJ2-5, is EPEVTQTPSHQVTQMGQEVILRCVPISNHLYFYWYRQILGQKVEFLVSFYNNEISEKSEIFDDQFSVERPDGSNFTLKIRSTKLEDSAMYFCASTASPDYQETQYFGPGTRLLVL.

V gene TRBV7-6 combines with J gene TRBJ2-1; D not certain. CDR1 and CDR2 from the germline V gene are SGHVS and FNYEAQ. Trimming took off 5 bases at V and 2 bases at J, with 16 bases between the two ends. The CDR3 is 16 amino acids. CDR3 coding DNA: TGTGCCAGCAGCACGTCCACCCTCTCCCCCTACAATGAGCAGTTCTTC. Protein: CASSTSTLSPYNEQFF.

J is TRBJ2-2 and V is TRBV5-6; D may be TRBD2 (5 bases). CDR3 length: 13 residues. CDR1 is SGHDT, CDR2 YYEEEE, per germline. The ends were cut back, 3 bases at V and 6 bases at J, with 9 bases in the middle. The CDR3 sequence: CASSWTDAGELFF. CDR3 DNA: TGTGCCAGCAGCTGGACTGATGCCGGGGAGCTGTTTTTT.

This chain connects TRBV2 to TRBJ2-1, with TRBD1 matching over 10 bases. J gave up 8 bases and V 3 bases, and 7 bases lay outside the gene matches. CDR1 and CDR2 from the germline V gene are SNHLY and FYNNEI. This CDR3 comprises 15 residues. In DNA, the CDR3 is TGTGCCAGCAGTGAGGCGGGGACAGGGGAGGATGAGCAGTTCTTC. This sequence encodes CASSEAGTGEDEQFF.

This chain connects TRBV30 to TRBJ1-3, with 8 bases lining up with TRBD1. Germline V gene sequence: CDR1 GTSNPN, CDR2 SVGIG (reference sequence). Trimming at V came to 5 bases and at J to 3 bases, leaving 3 bases not matched to a gene. The CDR3 consists of 13 residues. CDR3 sequence (DNA): TGTGCCTGGGACAGGGGAAGTGGAAACACCATATATTTT. This codes for CAWDRGSGNTIYF.

This clone has a single count. V gene TRBV5-5 combines with J gene TRBJ1-3; a weak D match, TRBD1 (6 bases). The CDR3 spans 15 residues. Deletions cut 4 bases from V and 4 bases from J, with 15 bases between. Germline V gene sequence: CDR1 SGHKS, CDR2 YYEKEE (reference sequence). The CDR3 DNA is TGTGCCAGCAGCATTGACACAGGGATCGGAAACACCATATATTTT. Protein product: CASSIDTGIGNTIYF.

The J gene is TRBJ2-7, the V gene TRBV4-1; the D is unclear. The V gene lost 1 base and the J gene lost 5 bases, with 6 bases spanning the gap. The V gene's germline CDR1 is MGHRA and CDR2 YSYEKL. The CDR3 has 12 amino acids. The CDR3 DNA reads TGCGCCAGCAGCCAAGGGCGGAACGAGCAGTACTTC. This translates into CASSQGRNEQYF.

The chain recombines TRBV2 with TRBJ2-5; D call uncertain. V lost 7 bases to trimming and J lost 1 base, with 10 bases between them. Per the germline V gene, CDR1 is SNHLY and CDR2 is FYNNEI. The length of the CDR3 is 13 residues. CDR3 amino acids: CASMVLVQETQYF. CDR3 nucleotide sequence: TGTGCCAGCATGGTGCTAGTCCAAGAGACCCAGTACTTC.

V and J are TRBV5-1 and TRBJ2-7; the match to TRBD1 covers 9 bases. There are 15 residues in the CDR3. The ends lost 4 bases at V and 4 bases at J; junction bases unmatched: 9. In germline, CDR1 is SGHRS, CDR2 YFSETQ. The CDR3 DNA follows: TGCGCCAGCAGCGCCGGGACAGGGCTTTTTTACGAGCAGTACTTC. This gives the protein CASSAGTGLFYEQYF.